Listed below are T cell receptor beta chains from one sample, sequenced in a study of cytomegalovirus exposure and HLA in healthy donors. The method was immunoSEQ multiplex PCR; TCRdb's version includes in-frame clones alone and lacks a portion of them. The data hold more than 150,000 clones, with roughly 84% observed a single time. Sequencing used PBMCs. These receptors came from a girl in the first two years of life in good health and CMV-seronegative. Each CDR3 is given with its conserved first and last residue. D genes are given only for firm matches. The size of a clone is reported for some rows only, either as once, few or many, or as a class for expanded clones.

d_call	clone_size	v_call	j_call	cdr3_aa	cdr3_nt
NA	NA	TRBV6-5	TRBJ1-3	CASSRDRRDTIYF	TGTGCCAGCAGCAGAGACAGACGAGACACCATATATTTT
NA	once	TRBV6-6	TRBJ1-1	CATTSLGRTEAFF	TGTGCCACCACCTCCCTGGGGCGAACTGAAGCTTTCTTT
NA	NA	TRBV19	TRBJ1-5	CASSDRIRNQPQHF	TGTGCCAGTAGTGACAGAATACGAAATCAGCCCCAGCATTTT
TRBD2	NA	TRBV11-2	TRBJ2-5	CASSPGLAGGRWGETQYF	TGTGCCAGCAGCCCAGGACTAGCGGGGGGTAGATGGGGAGAGACCCAGTACTTC
NA	NA	TRBV6-1	TRBJ2-1	CASSELGGEQFF	TGTGCCAGCAGTGAATTAGGCGGAGAGCAGTTCTTC
NA	NA	TRBV6-5	TRBJ1-2	CASSYSRLRWQNGYTF	TGTGCCAGCAGTTACTCGAGGCTGAGGTGGCAGAATGGCTACACCTTC
TRBD1	NA	TRBV5-1	TRBJ2-7	CASSLGQGVSYEQYF	TGCGCCAGCAGCTTGGGGCAGGGGGTGTCCTACGAGCAGTACTTC
TRBD2	NA	TRBV30	TRBJ2-3	CAWSTLGGGSDTQYF	TGTGCCTGGAGTACACTCGGGGGGGGGTCAGATACGCAGTATTTT
NA	NA	TRBV7-9	TRBJ1-1	CASSLVGGENTEAFF	TGTGCCAGCAGCTTAGTCGGGGGAGAAAACACTGAAGCTTTCTTT
NA	NA	TRBV11-3	TRBJ2-4	CASSYPPSRAKNIQYF	TGTGCCAGCAGCTACCCACCCTCTAGGGCCAAAAACATTCAGTACTTC
TRBD1	NA	TRBV10-1	TRBJ1-2	CANPGQGNYGYTF	TGCGCCAACCCAGGACAGGGGAACTATGGCTACACCTTC
NA	NA	TRBV5-5	TRBJ2-7	CASSLGPAAGTYEQYF	TGTGCCAGCAGCTTGGGACCCGCGGCAGGGACCTACGAGCAGTACTTC
TRBD1	NA	TRBV4-1	TRBJ2-1	CASSQRYTGTGTVEQFF	TGCGCCAGCAGCCAAAGATACACCGGGACAGGGACGGTTGAGCAGTTCTTC
NA	NA	TRBV11-2	TRBJ1-2	CASSLDGRGSGYTF	TGTGCCAGCAGCTTAGATGGCAGGGGCTCGGGCTACACCTTC
NA	NA	TRBV29-1	TRBJ2-1	CSVGGLNEQFF	TGCAGCGTTGGAGGGTTGAATGAGCAGTTCTTC
TRBD1	NA	TRBV30	TRBJ2-4	CAWSAKRTGGYIQYF	TGTGCCTGGAGCGCGAAGCGGACAGGCGGGTACATTCAGTACTTC
NA	NA	TRBV5-1	TRBJ1-5	CASSLGQSDNQPQHF	TGCGCCAGCAGCTTGGGGCAGTCCGACAATCAGCCCCAGCATTTT
TRBD2	NA	TRBV5-1	TRBJ2-3	CASSWGTYTGTSGTDTQYF	TGCGCCAGCAGCTGGGGAACTTATACCGGGACTAGTGGCACAGATACGCAGTATTTT
NA	NA	TRBV11-3	TRBJ2-2	CASSLSYSTGELFF	TGTGCCAGCAGCTTATCATACTCCACCGGGGAGCTGTTTTTT
TRBD1	NA	TRBV9	TRBJ2-6	CASSLGQAGANVLTF	TGTGCCAGCAGCTTGGGACAGGCGGGGGCCAACGTCCTGACTTTC
TRBD1	NA	TRBV9	TRBJ1-2	CASSSFPGGQGSGYGYTF	TGTGCCAGCAGCTCTTTCCCCGGGGGACAGGGAAGCGGCTATGGCTACACCTTC
TRBD2	NA	TRBV4-3	TRBJ2-7	CASSQDMGLAGYEQYF	TGCGCCAGCAGCCAAGATATGGGACTAGCGGGCTACGAGCAGTACTTC
NA	NA	TRBV29-1	TRBJ2-7	CSVEGVNREKTAYEQYF	TGCAGCGTTGAAGGGGTTAACAGGGAGAAGACGGCCTACGAGCAGTACTTC
NA	NA	TRBV19	TRBJ1-1	CASSTLGNMNTEAFF	TGTGCCAGTAGTACCCTAGGAAACATGAACACTGAAGCTTTCTTT
NA	NA	TRBV25-1	TRBJ2-7	CASSDLTATYEQYF	TGTGCCAGCAGTGACTTGACAGCCACCTACGAGCAGTACTTC
TRBD2	NA	TRBV7-2	TRBJ2-7	CASSSTSGSYEQYF	TGTGCCAGCAGCTCCACTAGCGGCTCCTACGAGCAGTACTTC
NA	NA	TRBV4-3	TRBJ2-3	CASSQDVFSDTQYF	TGCGCCAGCAGCCAAGATGTTTTTAGCGATACGCAGTATTTT
NA	NA	TRBV19	TRBJ1-1	CASSIDRAGEAFF	TGTGCCAGTAGTATAGATCGGGCAGGGGAAGCTTTCTTT
NA	NA	TRBV5-5	TRBJ2-4	CASSPGVQNIQYF	TGTGCCAGCAGCCCCGGAGTCCAAAACATTCAGTACTTC
NA	NA	TRBV11-2	TRBJ1-3	CASSASRVNTIYF	TGTGCCAGCAGCGCGTCCAGGGTAAACACCATATATTTT
NA	NA	TRBV9	TRBJ2-1	CASSAQGAPYNEQFF	TGTGCCAGCAGCGCACAGGGCGCGCCCTACAATGAGCAGTTCTTC
NA	NA	TRBV29-1	TRBJ2-7	CSVRTGPYEQYF	TGCAGCGTAAGAACAGGGCCCTACGAGCAGTACTTC
NA	NA	TRBV14	TRBJ1-2	CASSQGLRTYGYTF	TGTGCCAGCAGCCAAGGGCTCAGAACCTATGGCTACACCTTC
TRBD2	NA	TRBV4-1	TRBJ2-1	CASSQDLRGGYNEQFF	TGCGCCAGCAGCCAAGATCTACGGGGGGGCTACAATGAGCAGTTCTTC
TRBD1	NA	TRBV19	TRBJ1-2	CASRRRQGADGYTF	TGTGCCAGTAGGAGACGACAGGGGGCCGATGGCTACACCTTC
NA	NA	TRBV30	TRBJ1-1	CAWDYSSEAFF	TGTGCCTGGGATTACAGCTCTGAAGCTTTCTTT
NA	NA	TRBV9	TRBJ2-1	CASSDARRASYNEQFF	TGTGCCAGCAGCGACGCCCGGAGGGCGTCCTACAATGAGCAGTTCTTC
TRBD1	NA	TRBV13	TRBJ2-4	CASSVTGEAKNIQYF	TGTGCCAGCAGCGTCACAGGGGAAGCCAAAAACATTCAGTACTTC
TRBD2	NA	TRBV18	TRBJ2-3	CASSPQLAGGVDTQYF	TGTGCCAGCTCACCACAACTAGCGGGAGGGGTAGATACGCAGTATTTT
NA	NA	TRBV10-3	TRBJ2-7	CAIRPFQGSYEQYF	TGTGCCATCAGGCCCTTCCAGGGGTCCTACGAGCAGTACTTC
TRBD1	NA	TRBV30	TRBJ1-2	CAWSYGQGNGYTF	TGTGCCTGGAGTTATGGACAGGGAAATGGCTACACCTTC
NA	NA	TRBV10-3	TRBJ2-1	CAIRSYNEQFF	TGTGCCATCCGGTCCTACAATGAGCAGTTCTTC
TRBD2	NA	TRBV5-1	TRBJ2-1	CASRGTLGLAGAGTYNEQFF	TGCGCCAGCAGGGGAACGTTAGGACTAGCGGGAGCAGGAACCTACAATGAGCAGTTCTTC
NA	NA	TRBV7-2	TRBJ2-7	CASSTSRNSYEQYF	TGTGCCAGCAGCACTTCTAGGAACTCCTACGAGCAGTACTTC
NA	NA	TRBV6-1	TRBJ1-6	CASSALSPPRPLHF	TGTGCCAGCAGTGCCCTATCCCCCCCCAGGCCCCTCCACTTT
NA	NA	TRBV7-3	TRBJ1-1	CASSSQGPGTEAFF	TGTGCCAGCAGCTCCCAGGGGCCGGGCACTGAAGCTTTCTTT
NA	few	TRBV27	TRBJ1-2	CASSPPGRGSNGYTF	TGTGCCAGCAGCCCGCCGGGGCGGGGAAGTAATGGCTACACCTTC
NA	few	TRBV6-5	TRBJ2-3	CASRHLESTDTQYF	TGTGCCAGCAGACACCTAGAAAGTACAGATACGCAGTATTTT
NA	NA	TRBV19	TRBJ2-1	CASSILTYNEQFF	TGTGCCAGTAGTATTTTAACCTACAATGAGCAGTTCTTC
TRBD2	NA	TRBV4-2	TRBJ2-3	CASSQPIGLAGRGIDTQYF	TGTGCCAGCAGCCAACCTATAGGACTAGCGGGACGTGGTATAGATACGCAGTATTTT
TRBD1	NA	TRBV6-5	TRBJ1-1	CASSSRQGSRNTEAFF	TGTGCCAGCAGTTCGAGACAGGGAAGTAGGAACACTGAAGCTTTCTTT
TRBD2	NA	TRBV5-1	TRBJ2-3	CASSLVVSGRAMGTDTQYF	TGCGCCAGCAGCTTGGTAGTTAGCGGGAGGGCCATGGGCACAGATACGCAGTATTTT
TRBD2	NA	TRBV6-1	TRBJ2-6	CASSVLRGGPSGANVLTF	TGTGCCAGCAGTGTACTCCGGGGGGGTCCGTCTGGGGCCAACGTCCTGACTTTC